Here is one T cell receptor beta chain with its context. Antigen: not known. The sample originates from a study of cytomegalovirus exposure and HLA in healthy donors. Study details: Drawn from HLA-typed donors, approximately 85 million unique TCRs were held in an early data release.

The CDR3 is 13 amino acids. In germline, CDR1 is MGHRA, CDR2 YSYEKL. V was pared by 4 bases and J by 6 bases, with 10 bases between. The study, taken as a whole, reports: An apparent linkage of common viral pathogens to several of the most significant clusters emerged in a later analysis. In a later analysis, an Asian-associated ancestry cluster reportedly showed fewer N-insertions than the roughly 650-donor mean.

Both 60 Vbeta primers and 13 Jbeta primers went into the PCR. Produced via immunoSEQ multiplex PCR; TCRdb's table is partial and in-frame only. This sample yields 130,000 to 150,000 clones, of which 75% to 85% are seen a single time; less than 3% belongs to the top ten. The chain combines TRBV4-1 with TRBJ1-5; D is unclear. The sequencing input was PBMCs. The receptor comes from a woman aged 18 to 35 in good health and CMV-seropositive. The DNA of the CDR3 is TGCGCCAGCAGCCCCCCTAGCGGTCAGCCCCAGCATTTT. Protein product: CASSPPSGQPQHF.